The 10 T cell receptor beta chains listed next were all sequenced from one sample in a study of cytomegalovirus exposure and HLA in healthy donors. Profiling relied on immunoSEQ multiplex PCR, and the TCRdb table lists in-frame clones only, not all of them. The data show over 85,000 clones, 89% seen once. Source material: PBMCs. These receptors were collected from a woman aged 18-29 years in good health and CMV-seronegative.

The chain uses TRBV9 and TRBJ1-2; 7 nucleotides agree with TRBD1. CDR1 is SGDLS, CDR2 YYNGEE, per germline. The CDR3 spans 16 residues. The V segment lost 0 bases and the J segment 7 bases; nucleotides outside the gene matches: 12. CDR3 in amino acids: CASSVESRQGVAGYTF. CDR3 in DNA: TGTGCCAGCAGCGTAGAGAGTAGGCAGGGGGTAGCTGGCTACACCTTC.

The rearrangement links TRBV7-2 to TRBJ2-2; D is unclear. V was clipped by 0 bases and J by 1 base, with 6 bases between them. The CDR3 is made up of 15 amino acids. CDR1 and CDR2 (germline): SGHTA, FQGNSA. CDR3 in DNA: TGTGCCAGCAGCTTAGCGGCTGGGAACACCGGGGAGCTGTTTTTT. Its translation is CASSLAAGNTGELFF.

The V gene is TRBV27, the J gene TRBJ1-1; D is ambiguous. V was shortened by 6 bases and J by 2 bases, with 10 bases between the two germline ends. This CDR3 has 13 amino acids. Germline V gives CDR1 MNHEY, CDR2 SMNVEV (reference sequence). For the CDR3, the DNA is TGTGCCAGCAGAAGGCCAGGTAACACTGAAGCTTTCTTT. This translates into CASRRPGNTEAFF.

This chain uses TRBV28 with TRBJ1-2; D might be TRBD1 (6 bases). The CDR3 loop spans 12 amino acids. Trimming stripped 4 bases from V and 4 bases from J, with 7 bases between. CDR1 is MDHEN and CDR2 is SYDVKM in the germline V gene. DNA of the CDR3: TGTGCCAGCAGTTCAGGGGTCTATGGCTACACCTTC. It specifies CASSSGVYGYTF.

The chain carries TRBV7-8 and TRBJ2-7, with 9 bases lining up with TRBD2. The germline CDR1 and CDR2 sequences are SGHVS and FQNEAQ. V shed 6 bases and J 4 bases; nucleotides not matched to a gene: 4. The CDR3 spans 13 residues. In DNA form, the CDR3 reads TGTGCCAGCAGGCCGGGACTAGCTTACGAGCAGTACTTC. Translation: CASRPGLAYEQYF.

This sequence joins TRBV10-3 and TRBJ1-1; no firm D call. The germline V gene has CDR1 ENHRY and CDR2 SYGVKD. Trimming took off 3 bases at V and 7 bases at J, with 9 bases between the two ends. This CDR3 has 12 amino acids. As DNA, the CDR3 is TGTGCCATCAGTGATTTGGCAGATGAAGCTTTCTTT. Encoded protein: CAISDLADEAFF.

This chain uses TRBV28 with TRBJ1-2, with a tentative D call TRBD1 (6 bases). Germline values: CDR1 MDHEN, CDR2 SYDVKM. Trimming took 5 bases from V and 8 from J, leaving 18 bases between them. This CDR3 contains 14 residues. The CDR3 region is CASSRTTGGGGYTF. CDR3 DNA: TGTGCCAGCAGTCGAACGACGGGGGGCGGCGGCTACACCTTC.

V usage is TRBV5-4 and J usage is TRBJ1-6; TRBD1 is a possible D gene (5 bases). CDR1 is SGHNT and CDR2 is YYREEE in the germline V gene (reference sequence). V dropped 4 bases and J dropped 9 bases, with 14 bases sitting between them. This CDR3 contains 14 residues. CDR3 sequence reads: CASSPAGGISPLHF. The CDR3 nucleotides are TGTGCCAGCAGCCCGGCGGGGGGAATTTCACCCCTCCACTTT.

In nucleotides, the CDR3 is TGTGCCAGCAGTGCCCGGTGGAGGGCGAACACCGGGGAGCTGTTTTTT. Its translation: CASSARWRANTGELFF. The chain couples TRBV6-1 to TRBJ2-2, with a weak D call TRBD2 (6 bases). The CDR3 totals 16 residues. V lost 4 bases and J 0 bases, leaving 12 bases between the germline ends. Germline V gene data show CDR1 as MNHNS and CDR2 as SASEGT.

This sequence joins TRBV10-1 and TRBJ2-2; the match to TRBD2 covers 8 bases. Germline lookup yields CDR1 WNHNN and CDR2 SYGVQD (reference sequence). This CDR3 contains 17 residues. V was clipped by 0 bases and J by 5 bases; unmatched bases: 8. CDR3 in amino acids: CASSESISGIGTGELFF. CDR3 nucleotides: TGCGCCAGCAGTGAGTCGATTAGCGGGATCGGGACCGGGGAGCTGTTTTTT.